This T cell receptor beta chain was sequenced during a study of T cell repertoires in cytomegalovirus infection. V was trimmed by 4 bases and J by 8 bases, leaving 14 bases between them. CDR3 length: 13 residues. The germline gives CDR1 LNHDA, CDR2 SQIVND (reference sequence). In this sample, this clonotype turned up many times. Its target is not known. MiXCR, run by TCRdb on the reads, gives a single entry per CDR3 protein. This table holds about 69,000 distinct CDR3 sequences, around 30% found once. J is TRBJ1-2 and V is TRBV19; D is ambiguous. The clonotype comes from a human donor in good health (CMV status not recorded). Some clones in this sample may be carry-over from other donors' samples. The sequencing used CD8+ T cells from cultured PBMCs, collected from culture after CMV antigen stimulation. Here the CDR3 reads CASSTDLDGGYTF. In DNA form, the CDR3 reads TGTGCCAGTAGTACGGACCTAGATGGAGGCTACACCTTC.